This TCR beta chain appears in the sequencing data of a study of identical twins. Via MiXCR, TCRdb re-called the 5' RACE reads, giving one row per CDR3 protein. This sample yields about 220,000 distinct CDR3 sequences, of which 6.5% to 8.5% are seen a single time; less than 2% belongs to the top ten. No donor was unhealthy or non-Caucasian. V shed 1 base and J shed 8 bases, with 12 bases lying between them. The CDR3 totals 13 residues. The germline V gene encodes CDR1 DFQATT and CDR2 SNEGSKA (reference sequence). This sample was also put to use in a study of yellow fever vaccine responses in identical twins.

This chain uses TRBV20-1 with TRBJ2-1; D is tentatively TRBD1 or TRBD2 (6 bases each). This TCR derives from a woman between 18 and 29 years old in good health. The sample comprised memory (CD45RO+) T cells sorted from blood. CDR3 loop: CSARGGAGDEQFF. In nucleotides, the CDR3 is TGCAGTGCTAGAGGGGGGGCTGGGGATGAGCAGTTCTTC.